This is a list of T cell receptor beta chains from one sample in a study of T cell responses to AZD1222 COVID-19 vaccine. Sequenced by immunoSEQ multiplex PCR; TCRdb stores in-frame clones only, minus some. The sample consists of 45,000 to 55,000 clones, 65% to 85% of them appearing once. The sample in question was peripheral blood, obtained on day 0 of MenACWY control vaccination. These TCRs come from an adult in good health. CDR3s include the opening cysteine and the closing phenylalanine or tryptophan. D genes are given only for firm matches. Size tells how often a clone was seen (once, few, many) or the class of an expanded clone, and some rows leave it out.

V gene: TRBV5-1; J gene: TRBJ2-3; clone size: .; D gene: .; CDR3 DNA: TGCGCCAGCAGCCAATTCCTTGGGGATACGCAGTATTTT; CDR3 protein: CASSQFLGDTQYF
V gene: TRBV10-3; J gene: TRBJ1-5; clone size: .; D gene: .; CDR3 DNA: TGTGCCATCAGTGGAGTGGCAGGGGGCAATCAGCCCCAGCATTTT; CDR3 protein: CAISGVAGGNQPQHF
V gene: TRBV14; J gene: TRBJ2-1; clone size: few; D gene: .; CDR3 DNA: TGTGCCAGCAGCCAAGCCGACGGGGCGGGCTCCTACAATGAGCAGTTCTTC; CDR3 protein: CASSQADGAGSYNEQFF
V gene: TRBV18; J gene: TRBJ1-2; clone size: few; D gene: .; CDR3 DNA: TGTGCCAGCTCAATGGGACAAGGCTACACCTTC; CDR3 protein: CASSMGQGYTF
V gene: TRBV4-2; J gene: TRBJ2-5; clone size: .; D gene: TRBD2; CDR3 DNA: TGTGCCAGCAGCCAAACAACCGGGACTAGCGGGAGTCCCGAGACCCAGTACTTC; CDR3 protein: CASSQTTGTSGSPETQYF
V gene: TRBV4-1; J gene: TRBJ1-2; clone size: .; D gene: .; CDR3 DNA: TGCGCCAGCAGCCAAGGCACAGCCCGGGATACGGGCTACACCTTC; CDR3 protein: CASSQGTARDTGYTF
V gene: TRBV20-1; J gene: TRBJ2-7; clone size: .; D gene: .; CDR3 DNA: TGCAGTGCTTGTGACAGGCGCAGTACCTACGAGCAGTACTTC; CDR3 protein: CSACDRRSTYEQYF
V gene: TRBV18; J gene: TRBJ1-1; clone size: few; D gene: .; CDR3 DNA: TGTGCCAGCTCACTCGGGGGAGACACTGAAGCTTTCTTT; CDR3 protein: CASSLGGDTEAFF
V gene: TRBV20-1; J gene: TRBJ1-5; clone size: .; D gene: .; CDR3 DNA: TGCAGTGCTAGTGTCGGTCAGCCCCAGCATTTT; CDR3 protein: CSASVGQPQHF
V gene: TRBV30; J gene: TRBJ1-1; clone size: few; D gene: .; CDR3 DNA: TGTGCCTGGAGTATTCTTTGGACAGCCAAGAACACTGAAGCTTTCTTT; CDR3 protein: CAWSILWTAKNTEAFF
V gene: TRBV5-6; J gene: TRBJ1-2; clone size: .; D gene: .; CDR3 DNA: TGTGCCAGCAGCTTGGAGGCGGGGGGCGCGTGGGGCTACACCTTC; CDR3 protein: CASSLEAGGAWGYTF
V gene: TRBV7-2; J gene: TRBJ1-5; clone size: .; D gene: .; CDR3 DNA: TGTGCCAGCAGCCGGGACAATTCGGGGCAGCCCCAGCATTTT; CDR3 protein: CASSRDNSGQPQHF
V gene: TRBV19; J gene: TRBJ2-2; clone size: .; D gene: TRBD2; CDR3 DNA: TGTGCCAGCGAAGCTACTAGCGGATACACCGGGGAGCTGTTTTTT; CDR3 protein: CASEATSGYTGELFF
V gene: TRBV5-1; J gene: TRBJ1-1; clone size: .; D gene: .; CDR3 DNA: TGCGCCAGCAGCTTGGACGCGAGGAGGAAAGAAGCTTTCTTT; CDR3 protein: CASSLDARRKEAFF
V gene: TRBV7-2; J gene: TRBJ2-5; clone size: .; D gene: .; CDR3 DNA: TGTGCCAGCAGCTTAGGGCAGGGAAGAGGAGAGACCCAGTACTTC; CDR3 protein: CASSLGQGRGETQYF
V gene: TRBV5-1; J gene: TRBJ2-1; clone size: .; D gene: TRBD2; CDR3 DNA: TGCGCCAGCAGCCCAAGGGCTAGCGGGATGGTCGATGAGCAGTTCTTC; CDR3 protein: CASSPRASGMVDEQFF
V gene: TRBV6-1; J gene: TRBJ2-7; clone size: .; D gene: TRBD2; CDR3 DNA: TGTGCCAGCAGTGAAAGACTAGCGGGAGAAGGCGAGCAGTACTTC; CDR3 protein: CASSERLAGEGEQYF
V gene: TRBV5-4; J gene: TRBJ1-1; clone size: few; D gene: .; CDR3 DNA: TGTGCCAGCAGCTTTACAGGAGGGGTTGAAGAAGCTTTCTTT; CDR3 protein: CASSFTGGVEEAFF
V gene: TRBV5-1; J gene: TRBJ2-1; clone size: .; D gene: .; CDR3 DNA: TGCGCCAGCAGCCGGGACGTCGGGAATGAGCAGTTCTTC; CDR3 protein: CASSRDVGNEQFF
V gene: TRBV4-1; J gene: TRBJ2-7; clone size: .; D gene: .; CDR3 DNA: TGCGCCAGCAGCCATTTTGGCTCATCCTACGAGCAGTACTTC; CDR3 protein: CASSHFGSSYEQYF
V gene: TRBV6-4; J gene: TRBJ1-6; clone size: .; D gene: .; CDR3 DNA: TGTGCCAGCAGTGACTCGATGGAGAATAATTCACCCCTCCACTTT; CDR3 protein: CASSDSMENNSPLHF
V gene: TRBV6-5; J gene: TRBJ1-1; clone size: once; D gene: .; CDR3 DNA: TGTGCCAGCACTCCGGACCCGGGGCCCACTGAAGCTTTCTTT; CDR3 protein: CASTPDPGPTEAFF
V gene: TRBV2; J gene: TRBJ2-7; clone size: .; D gene: .; CDR3 DNA: TGTGCCACCTCTAACCCGGCAGGGATCTCCTACGAGCAGTACTTC; CDR3 protein: CATSNPAGISYEQYF
V gene: TRBV5-6; J gene: TRBJ2-3; clone size: .; D gene: .; CDR3 DNA: TGTGCCAGCAGCTCCCGGGTCCGCACAGATACGCAGTATTTT; CDR3 protein: CASSSRVRTDTQYF
V gene: TRBV18; J gene: TRBJ2-5; clone size: once; D gene: TRBD2; CDR3 DNA: TGTGCCAGCTCATTGGGACTAGCGGGAGTAGAGACCCAGTACTTC; CDR3 protein: CASSLGLAGVETQYF
V gene: TRBV25-1; J gene: TRBJ2-1; clone size: few; D gene: .; CDR3 DNA: TGTGCCAGCGCTGACAAGAGCTCCTACAATGAGCAGTTCTTC; CDR3 protein: CASADKSSYNEQFF
V gene: TRBV5-1; J gene: TRBJ1-1; clone size: .; D gene: .; CDR3 DNA: TGCGCCAGCAGCCCCGACCCGGGACGGATGAACACTGAAGCTTTCTTT; CDR3 protein: CASSPDPGRMNTEAFF
V gene: TRBV19; J gene: TRBJ2-7; clone size: .; D gene: TRBD2; CDR3 DNA: TGTGCCAGTAGCACGACTAGCGGGAGGGCCCTCGGCGACGAGCAGTACTTC; CDR3 protein: CASSTTSGRALGDEQYF
V gene: TRBV19; J gene: TRBJ1-5; clone size: .; D gene: .; CDR3 DNA: TGTGCCAGTAGTATAGATCCCCGCAGGGTATTTCGACAGCCCCAGCATTTT; CDR3 protein: CASSIDPRRVFRQPQHF
V gene: TRBV10-1; J gene: TRBJ2-3; clone size: few; D gene: .; CDR3 DNA: TGCGCCAGCAGTGTGGGGGACTCGGGTACGCAGTATTTT; CDR3 protein: CASSVGDSGTQYF
V gene: TRBV9; J gene: TRBJ1-2; clone size: .; D gene: .; CDR3 DNA: TGTGCCAGCAGCGTAGGGACAAACTATGGCTACACCTTC; CDR3 protein: CASSVGTNYGYTF
V gene: TRBV7-9; J gene: TRBJ2-3; clone size: .; D gene: .; CDR3 DNA: TGTGCCAGCAGCTTCTCGAGAGCGACTAGCACAGATACGCAGTATTTT; CDR3 protein: CASSFSRATSTDTQYF
V gene: TRBV2; J gene: TRBJ1-6; clone size: .; D gene: .; CDR3 DNA: TGTGCCAGCACGGCCGGGGAAGTGCCACCCCTCCACTTT; CDR3 protein: CASTAGEVPPLHF
V gene: TRBV19; J gene: TRBJ1-6; clone size: .; D gene: .; CDR3 DNA: TGTGCCAGTAGACTCGACCGGACCCCGAACTCACCCCTCCACTTT; CDR3 protein: CASRLDRTPNSPLHF
V gene: TRBV25-1; J gene: TRBJ2-3; clone size: few; D gene: TRBD1; CDR3 DNA: TGTGCCAGCGTCCGACAGGGGATATCAGATACGCAGTATTTT; CDR3 protein: CASVRQGISDTQYF
V gene: TRBV11-2; J gene: TRBJ2-1; clone size: once; D gene: TRBD1; CDR3 DNA: TGTGCCAGCAGCTCCCCCGGGACAGGGAAATACAATGAGCAGTTCTTC; CDR3 protein: CASSSPGTGKYNEQFF
V gene: TRBV6-5; J gene: TRBJ2-1; clone size: .; D gene: .; CDR3 DNA: TGTGCCAGCAGTCGTAGGCAAAGGAGGAATGAGCAGTTCTTC; CDR3 protein: CASSRRQRRNEQFF
V gene: TRBV2; J gene: TRBJ1-4; clone size: .; D gene: .; CDR3 DNA: TGTGCCAGCAAATCCTCCGGGACGGTTTCCGAAAAACTGTTTTTT; CDR3 protein: CASKSSGTVSEKLFF
V gene: TRBV30; J gene: TRBJ2-5; clone size: .; D gene: TRBD2; CDR3 DNA: TGTGCCTGGAGTGCCACCGGGACTAGAATGGCCCAGTACTTC; CDR3 protein: CAWSATGTRMAQYF